The rows below give T cell receptor beta chains drawn from one sample of a study of T cell responses to AZD1222 COVID-19 vaccine. The method was immunoSEQ multiplex PCR; TCRdb's version includes in-frame clones alone and lacks a portion of them. The sample gives 130,000 or so clones, 90% of which show up once; roughly 1.7% is in the top ten. This specimen consisted of peripheral blood, obtained on day 0 of AZD1222 vaccination. The receptors shown here come from an adult in good health. CDR3s include the opening cysteine and the closing phenylalanine or tryptophan. The D gene is left open where the match is weak. Not every row has a clone size; where given, it reads once, few, many or a size class.

CDR3aa	v_gene	j_gene	d_gene	abundance	len
CAISDNTRGSGNTIYF	TRBV10-3	TRBJ1-3	NA	NA	16
CASSPPGNEAFF	TRBV18	TRBJ1-1	NA	NA	12
CASSFLGDNYGYTF	TRBV28	TRBJ1-2	NA	once	14
CASSSGRVDGYTF	TRBV6-5	TRBJ1-2	NA	NA	13
CASSLQPGTENQPQHF	TRBV5-1	TRBJ1-5	TRBD1	NA	16
CATSSYPGQTYEQYF	TRBV15	TRBJ2-7	TRBD1	once	15
CASSFGRIVPGELFF	TRBV7-9	TRBJ2-2	NA	NA	15
CASSFEPRHAPGNTIYF	TRBV7-2	TRBJ1-3	NA	NA	17
CASSLWGGNIQYF	TRBV5-6	TRBJ2-4	NA	NA	13
CASSLVGDRNTEAFF	TRBV5-1	TRBJ1-1	NA	NA	15
CASSVELAGTNEQFF	TRBV9	TRBJ2-1	TRBD2	NA	15
CASSLLRDNGYTF	TRBV12-3/TRBV12-4	TRBJ1-2	NA	NA	13
CAISEDSQPQHF	TRBV10-3	TRBJ1-5	NA	NA	12
CASKLLAGNNEQFF	TRBV6-5	TRBJ2-1	TRBD2	NA	14
CASRPGQGESGELFF	TRBV25-1	TRBJ2-2	TRBD1	NA	15
CASSLAAPATISYEQYF	TRBV7-2	TRBJ2-7	NA	NA	17
CASGLFGTGTYTF	TRBV12-5	TRBJ1-2	NA	NA	13
CASSFISGGELFF	TRBV27	TRBJ2-2	NA	NA	13
CASSYSWGAIYNEQFF	TRBV6-5	TRBJ2-1	NA	once	16
CASSWRDRGGTEAFF	TRBV28	TRBJ1-1	TRBD1	few	15
CASSQDLERAPYEQYF	TRBV4-3	TRBJ2-7	NA	many	16
CASSGDRNQPQHF	TRBV7-8	TRBJ1-5	TRBD1	NA	13
CASSTEGRTSGRYEQYF	TRBV7-8	TRBJ2-7	TRBD2	NA	17
CATASGGGNEQFF	TRBV24-1	TRBJ2-1	TRBD2	once	13
CASSWTGRGQPQHF	TRBV3-1/TRBV3-2	TRBJ1-5	TRBD1	NA	14
CASSQESWLRTYEQYF	TRBV3-1/TRBV3-2	TRBJ2-7	NA	few	16
CASSLVVTGGGYEQYF	TRBV7-6	TRBJ2-7	TRBD1	NA	16
CASVQEQGIYDTEAFF	TRBV2	TRBJ1-1	TRBD1	NA	16
CASSDGLYVRAFF	TRBV28	TRBJ1-1	NA	NA	13
CASSAWFGAGGYNQPQHF	TRBV6-1	TRBJ1-5	NA	NA	18
CSSGGGPTDTQYF	TRBV29-1	TRBJ2-3	NA	NA	13
CATSRDIGVGTLDQPQHF	TRBV15	TRBJ1-5	NA	NA	18
CASSGERGTEAFF	TRBV18	TRBJ1-1	NA	NA	13
CASSFTSGGPSSYEQYF	TRBV13	TRBJ2-7	TRBD2	NA	17
CAISSWTSGRKNEQFF	TRBV10-3	TRBJ2-1	TRBD2	NA	16
CASSLDRGPQHF	TRBV7-2	TRBJ1-5	TRBD1	NA	12
CAWSPASERAFF	TRBV30	TRBJ1-1	NA	once	12
CASSLATGTNTNQPQHF	TRBV7-2	TRBJ1-5	NA	NA	17
CASSLRSGGTTGANVLTF	TRBV7-3	TRBJ2-6	TRBD2	NA	18
CASSLGGPVNTEAFF	TRBV5-1	TRBJ1-1	NA	NA	15
CASSLRRDNTGELFF	TRBV11-3	TRBJ2-2	NA	NA	15
CSVDGRGSGGELFF	TRBV29-1	TRBJ2-2	TRBD1	NA	14
CASEYMNTEAFF	TRBV2	TRBJ1-1	NA	NA	12
CASTGEGGRVSPLHF	TRBV19	TRBJ1-6	NA	NA	15
CASSVVGSTSYNEQFF	TRBV9	TRBJ2-1	NA	NA	16
CASSVGLFMNTEAFF	TRBV9	TRBJ1-1	NA	NA	15
CASSSGVRESYTF	TRBV9	TRBJ1-2	NA	NA	13
CASSGQGINTEAFF	TRBV19	TRBJ1-1	TRBD1	NA	14
CASSLDPRNTGELFF	TRBV11-3	TRBJ2-2	NA	NA	15
CASSQEWDRAITNEKLFF	TRBV3-1/TRBV3-2	TRBJ1-4	TRBD1	medium-sized	18
CASSFPGLVGNEQFF	TRBV27	TRBJ2-1	TRBD2	NA	15
CASSAEGQGANEQYF	TRBV9	TRBJ2-7	TRBD1	NA	15
CASSITPTGNYEQYF	TRBV19	TRBJ2-7	TRBD1	NA	15
CASKGQVLINSPLHF	TRBV19	TRBJ1-6	TRBD1	NA	15
CASSQQVPGRSMGNSPLHF	TRBV4-3	TRBJ1-6	NA	NA	19
CASSYWDRAYGYTF	TRBV28	TRBJ1-2	TRBD1	NA	14
CASSQVSGMWNSPLHF	TRBV4-3	TRBJ1-6	NA	many	16
CASKRTLNTEAFF	TRBV19	TRBJ1-1	NA	few	13
CASSQSDRANEQYF	TRBV3-1/TRBV3-2	TRBJ2-7	TRBD1	NA	14
CASSYPGTEYNSPLHF	TRBV6-6	TRBJ1-6	NA	NA	16